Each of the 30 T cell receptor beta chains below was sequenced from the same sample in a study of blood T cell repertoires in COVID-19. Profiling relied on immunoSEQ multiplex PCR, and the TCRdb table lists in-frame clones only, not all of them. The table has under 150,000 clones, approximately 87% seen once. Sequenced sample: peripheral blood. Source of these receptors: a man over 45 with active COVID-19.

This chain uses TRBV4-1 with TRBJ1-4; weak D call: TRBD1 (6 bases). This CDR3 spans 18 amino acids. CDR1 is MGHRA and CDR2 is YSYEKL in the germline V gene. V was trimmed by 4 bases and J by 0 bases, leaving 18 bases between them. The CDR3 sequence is CASSLEDRFGATNEKLFF. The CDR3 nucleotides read TGCGCCAGCAGCCTCGAAGACAGGTTCGGGGCAACTAATGAAAAACTGTTTTTT.

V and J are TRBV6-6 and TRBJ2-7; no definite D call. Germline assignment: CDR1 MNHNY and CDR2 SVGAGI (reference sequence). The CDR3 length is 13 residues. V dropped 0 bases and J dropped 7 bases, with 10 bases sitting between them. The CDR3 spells CASSYSESREQYF. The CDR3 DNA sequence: TGTGCCAGCAGTTACTCGGAGTCGCGAGAGCAGTACTTC.

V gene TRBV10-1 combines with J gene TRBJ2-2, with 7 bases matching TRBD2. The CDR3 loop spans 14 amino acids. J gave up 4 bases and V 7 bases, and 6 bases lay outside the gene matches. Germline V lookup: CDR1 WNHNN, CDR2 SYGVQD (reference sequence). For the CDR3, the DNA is TGCGCCAGCATCTATGGGGGGGTCACCGGGGAGCTGTTTTTT. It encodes CASIYGGVTGELFF.

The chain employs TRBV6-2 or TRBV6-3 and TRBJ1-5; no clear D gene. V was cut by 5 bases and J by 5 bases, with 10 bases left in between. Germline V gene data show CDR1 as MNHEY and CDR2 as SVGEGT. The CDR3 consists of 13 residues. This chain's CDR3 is CASSLWTHQPQHF. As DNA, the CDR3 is TGTGCCAGCAGTCTATGGACTCATCAGCCCCAGCATTTT.

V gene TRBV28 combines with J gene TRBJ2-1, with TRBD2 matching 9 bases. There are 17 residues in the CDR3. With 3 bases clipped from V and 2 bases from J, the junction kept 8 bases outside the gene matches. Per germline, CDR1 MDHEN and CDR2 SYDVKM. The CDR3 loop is CASSFQSGGLPYNEQFF. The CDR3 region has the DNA TGTGCCAGCAGTTTCCAGAGCGGGGGGCTCCCCTACAATGAGCAGTTCTTC.

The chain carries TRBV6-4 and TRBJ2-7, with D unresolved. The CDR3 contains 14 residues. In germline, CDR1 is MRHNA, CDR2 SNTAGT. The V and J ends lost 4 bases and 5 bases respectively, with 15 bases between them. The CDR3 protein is CASSGPRRRDEQYF. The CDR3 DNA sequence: TGTGCCAGCAGTGGACCCCGTCGACGGGACGAGCAGTACTTC.

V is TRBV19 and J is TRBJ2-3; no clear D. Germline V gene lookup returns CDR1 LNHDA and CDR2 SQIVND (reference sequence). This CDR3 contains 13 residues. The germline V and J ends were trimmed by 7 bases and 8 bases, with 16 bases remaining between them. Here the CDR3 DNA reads TGTGCCAGTACCGACCAGGTGTCGCGTACGCAGTATTTT. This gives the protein CASTDQVSRTQYF.

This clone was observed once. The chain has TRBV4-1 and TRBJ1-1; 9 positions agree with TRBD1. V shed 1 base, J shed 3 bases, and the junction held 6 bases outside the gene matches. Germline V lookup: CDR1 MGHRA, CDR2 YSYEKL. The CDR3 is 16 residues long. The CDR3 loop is CASSQGQGGLDTEAFF. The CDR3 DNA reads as TGCGCCAGCAGCCAAGGACAGGGGGGCCTGGACACTGAAGCTTTCTTT.

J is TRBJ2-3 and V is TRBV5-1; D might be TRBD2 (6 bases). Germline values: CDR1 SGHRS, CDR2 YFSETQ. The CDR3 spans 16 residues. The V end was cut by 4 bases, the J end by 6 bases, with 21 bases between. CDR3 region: CASSRTGLRRVDTQYF. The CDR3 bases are TGCGCCAGCAGCCGGACGGGCCTCAGGAGGGTCGATACGCAGTATTTT.

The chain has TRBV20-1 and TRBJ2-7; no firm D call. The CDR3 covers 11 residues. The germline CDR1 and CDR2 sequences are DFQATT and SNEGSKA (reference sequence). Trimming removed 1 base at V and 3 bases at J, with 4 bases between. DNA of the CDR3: TGCAGTGCTAGAGTCTTCTACGAGCAGTACTTC. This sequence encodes CSARVFYEQYF.

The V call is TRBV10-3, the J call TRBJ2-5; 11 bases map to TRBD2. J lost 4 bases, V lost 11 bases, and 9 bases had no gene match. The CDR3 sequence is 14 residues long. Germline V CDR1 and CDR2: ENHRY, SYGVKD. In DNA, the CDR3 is TGTGCCGTATCTAGCGGGGGGTCTGTAGAGACCCAGTACTTC. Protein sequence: CAVSSGGSVETQYF.

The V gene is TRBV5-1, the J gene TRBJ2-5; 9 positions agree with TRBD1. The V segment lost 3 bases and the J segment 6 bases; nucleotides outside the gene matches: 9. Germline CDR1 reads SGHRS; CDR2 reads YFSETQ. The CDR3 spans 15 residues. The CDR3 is CASSSGQGIRKTQYF. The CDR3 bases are TGCGCCAGCAGCTCGGGACAGGGTATACGAAAGACCCAGTACTTC.

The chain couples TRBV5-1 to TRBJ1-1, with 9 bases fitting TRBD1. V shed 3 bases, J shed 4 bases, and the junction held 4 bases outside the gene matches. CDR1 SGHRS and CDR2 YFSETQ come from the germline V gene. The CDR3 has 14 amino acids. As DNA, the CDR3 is TGCGCCAGCAGCTCAGGACAGGGGCGCACTGAAGCTTTCTTT. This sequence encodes CASSSGQGRTEAFF.

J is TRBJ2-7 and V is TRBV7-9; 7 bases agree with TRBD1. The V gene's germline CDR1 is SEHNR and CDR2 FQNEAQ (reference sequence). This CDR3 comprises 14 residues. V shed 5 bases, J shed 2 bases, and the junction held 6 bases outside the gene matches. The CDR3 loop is CASSLGQTTYEQYF. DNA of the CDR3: TGTGCCAGCAGCCTGGGACAGACAACCTACGAGCAGTACTTC.

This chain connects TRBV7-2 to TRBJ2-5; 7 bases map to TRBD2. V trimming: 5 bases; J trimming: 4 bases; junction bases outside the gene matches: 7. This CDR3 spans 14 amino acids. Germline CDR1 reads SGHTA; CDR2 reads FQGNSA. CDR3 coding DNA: TGTGCCAGCAGCCCGACTAGCCGGGGAGAGACCCAGTACTTC. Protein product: CASSPTSRGETQYF.

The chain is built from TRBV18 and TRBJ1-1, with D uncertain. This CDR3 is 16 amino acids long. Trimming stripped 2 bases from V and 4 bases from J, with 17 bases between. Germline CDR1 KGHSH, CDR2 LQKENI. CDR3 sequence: CASSPNPARGATEAFF. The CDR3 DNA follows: TGTGCCAGCTCACCAAATCCAGCCCGGGGAGCCACTGAAGCTTTCTTT. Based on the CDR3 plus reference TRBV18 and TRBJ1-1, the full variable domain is NAGVMQNPRHLVRRRGQEARLRCSPMKGHSHVYWYRQLPEEGLKFMVYLQKENIIDESGMPKERFSAEFPKEGPSILRIQQVVRGDSAAYFCASSPNPARGATEAFFGQGTRLTVV.

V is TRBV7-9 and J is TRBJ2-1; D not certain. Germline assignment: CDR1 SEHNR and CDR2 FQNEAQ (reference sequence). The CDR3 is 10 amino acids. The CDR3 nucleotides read TGTTCCGGCTCCTACAATGAGCAGTTCTTC. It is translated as CSGSYNEQFF.

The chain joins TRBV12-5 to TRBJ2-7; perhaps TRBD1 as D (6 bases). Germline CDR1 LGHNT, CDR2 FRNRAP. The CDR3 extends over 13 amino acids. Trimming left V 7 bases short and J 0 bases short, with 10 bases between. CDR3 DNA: TGTGCTAGTGTCCAGGGGACCTCCTACGAGCAGTACTTC. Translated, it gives CASVQGTSYEQYF.

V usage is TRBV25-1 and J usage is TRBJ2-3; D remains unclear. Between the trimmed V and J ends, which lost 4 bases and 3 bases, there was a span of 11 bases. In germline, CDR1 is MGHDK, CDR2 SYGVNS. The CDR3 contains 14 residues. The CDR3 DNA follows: TGTGCCAGCAGTGGTACGCGAGGAACAGATACGCAGTATTTT. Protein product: CASSGTRGTDTQYF.

In nucleotides, the CDR3 is TGCGCCAGCAGCCAAGACAGAGAGGGGACCCAGTACTTC. Amino acid sequence: CASSQDREGTQYF. The chain links TRBV4-3 to TRBJ2-5; tentatively, D is TRBD2 (5 bases). The V and J ends lost 0 bases and 7 bases respectively, with 9 bases between them. The CDR3 covers 13 residues. Germline V gene lookup returns CDR1 LGHNA and CDR2 YSLEER.

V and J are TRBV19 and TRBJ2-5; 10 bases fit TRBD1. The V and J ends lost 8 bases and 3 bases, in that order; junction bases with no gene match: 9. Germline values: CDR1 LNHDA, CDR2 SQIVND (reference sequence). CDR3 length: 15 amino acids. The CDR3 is CASRGTGAIKETQYF. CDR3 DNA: TGTGCCAGTCGCGGGACAGGGGCGATTAAAGAGACCCAGTACTTC.

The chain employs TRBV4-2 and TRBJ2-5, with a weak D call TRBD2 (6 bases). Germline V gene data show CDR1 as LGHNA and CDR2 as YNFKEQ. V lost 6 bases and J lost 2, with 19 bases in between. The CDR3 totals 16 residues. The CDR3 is CASSKMAGTVQETQYF. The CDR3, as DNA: TGTGCCAGCAGTAAAATGGCGGGGACCGTACAAGAGACCCAGTACTTC.

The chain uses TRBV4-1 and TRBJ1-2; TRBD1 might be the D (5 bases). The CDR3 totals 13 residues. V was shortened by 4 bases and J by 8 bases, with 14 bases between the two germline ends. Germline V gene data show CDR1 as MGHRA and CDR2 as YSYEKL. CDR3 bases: TGCGCCAGCAGCCTGAAGGGAGGGACGGGCTACACCTTC. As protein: CASSLKGGTGYTF.

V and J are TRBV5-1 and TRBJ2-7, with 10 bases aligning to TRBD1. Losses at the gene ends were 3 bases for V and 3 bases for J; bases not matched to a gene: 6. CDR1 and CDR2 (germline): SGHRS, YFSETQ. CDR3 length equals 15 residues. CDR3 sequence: CASSYRDRGFYEQYF. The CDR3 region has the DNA TGCGCCAGCAGCTACCGGGACAGGGGATTCTACGAGCAGTACTTC.

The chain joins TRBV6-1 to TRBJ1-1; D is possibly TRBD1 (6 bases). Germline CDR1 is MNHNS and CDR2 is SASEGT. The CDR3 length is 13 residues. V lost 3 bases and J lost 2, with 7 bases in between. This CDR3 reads CASSDRGNTEAFF. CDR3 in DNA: TGTGCCAGCAGTGACAGGGGCAACACTGAAGCTTTCTTT.

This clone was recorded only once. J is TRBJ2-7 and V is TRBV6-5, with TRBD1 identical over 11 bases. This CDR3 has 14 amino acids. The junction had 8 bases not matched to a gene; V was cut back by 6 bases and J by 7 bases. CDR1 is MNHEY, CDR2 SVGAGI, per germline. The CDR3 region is CASRLGTGGREQYF. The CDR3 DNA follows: TGTGCCAGCAGGCTTGGGACAGGGGGTCGAGAGCAGTACTTC.

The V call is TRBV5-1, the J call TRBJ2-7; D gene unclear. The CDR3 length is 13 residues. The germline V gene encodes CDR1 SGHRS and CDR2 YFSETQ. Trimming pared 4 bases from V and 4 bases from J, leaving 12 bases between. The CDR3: CASSLSPPYEQYF. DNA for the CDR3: TGCGCCAGCAGCCTGTCCCCCCCTTACGAGCAGTACTTC.

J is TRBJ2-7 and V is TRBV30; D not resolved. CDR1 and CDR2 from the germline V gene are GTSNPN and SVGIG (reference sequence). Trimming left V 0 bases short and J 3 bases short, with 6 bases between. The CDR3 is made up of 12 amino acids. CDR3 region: CAWSVTRYEQYF. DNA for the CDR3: TGTGCCTGGAGTGTAACGCGCTACGAGCAGTACTTC.

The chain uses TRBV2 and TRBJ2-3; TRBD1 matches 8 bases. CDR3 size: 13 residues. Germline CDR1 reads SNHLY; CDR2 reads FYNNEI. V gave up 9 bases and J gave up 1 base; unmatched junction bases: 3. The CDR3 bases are TGTGCCAGTTCCAGGGGGCGCACAGATACGCAGTATTTT. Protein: CASSRGRTDTQYF.

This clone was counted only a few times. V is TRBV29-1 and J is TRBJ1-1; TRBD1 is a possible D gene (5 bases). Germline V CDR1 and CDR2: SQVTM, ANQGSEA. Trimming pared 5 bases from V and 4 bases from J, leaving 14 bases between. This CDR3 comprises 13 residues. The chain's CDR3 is CSVRPWGGTEAFF. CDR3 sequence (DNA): TGCAGCGTTCGCCCGTGGGGGGGCACTGAAGCTTTCTTT.